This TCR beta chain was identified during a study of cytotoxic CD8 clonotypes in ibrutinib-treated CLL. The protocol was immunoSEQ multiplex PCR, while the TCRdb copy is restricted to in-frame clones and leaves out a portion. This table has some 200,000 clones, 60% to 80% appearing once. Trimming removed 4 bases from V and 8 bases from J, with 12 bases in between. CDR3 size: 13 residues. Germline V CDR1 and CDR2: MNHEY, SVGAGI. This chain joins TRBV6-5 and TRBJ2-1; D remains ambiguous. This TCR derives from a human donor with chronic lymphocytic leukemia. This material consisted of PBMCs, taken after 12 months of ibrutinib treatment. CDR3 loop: CASSLSVRDEQFF. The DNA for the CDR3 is TGTGCCAGCAGTTTGTCCGTCAGAGATGAGCAGTTCTTC.